These T cell receptor beta chains were read from a single sample in a study of blood T cell repertoires in COVID-19. TCRdb's copy holds only in-frame clones and misses some; the assay was immunoSEQ multiplex PCR. Of 250,000 to 350,000 clones listed, approximately 87% are singletons. Sequencing was performed on PBMCs or T cells enriched from blood (not recorded which). These receptors all stem from a woman aged 30 to 39 who had recovered from COVID-19. Both conserved end residues are part of each CDR3. A D gene is named only where the DNA matches it firmly. Not all rows give a size; the values are once, few, many and, for expanded clones, a class.

v_gene	abundance	d_gene	j_gene	CDR3nt	CDR3aa
TRBV7-2	few	NA	TRBJ1-2	TGTGCCAGCAGCCCCTTGTCGACAGGCCACTATGGCTACACCTTC	CASSPLSTGHYGYTF
TRBV11-2	NA	NA	TRBJ1-2	TGTGCCAGCAGCCAGGAGGCAGCTTATGGCTACACCTTC	CASSQEAAYGYTF
TRBV10-3	NA	NA	TRBJ2-2	TGTGCCATCAGTGAGTCGATGGGGGGGCTCGGCACCGGGGAGCTGTTTTTT	CAISESMGGLGTGELFF
TRBV29-1	NA	NA	TRBJ1-2	TGCAGCGTTGAAGATCGGCAGGGTGGCTATGGCTACACCTTC	CSVEDRQGGYGYTF
TRBV7-3	NA	NA	TRBJ2-5	TGTGCCAGCAGCTTAAATGGGCACGTCCAAGAGACCCAGTACTTC	CASSLNGHVQETQYF
TRBV4-1	NA	NA	TRBJ1-1	TGCGCCAGCAGCCAAGTAGTGCACAGCAACACTGAAGCTTTCTTT	CASSQVVHSNTEAFF
TRBV7-9	NA	NA	TRBJ1-1	TGTGCCAGCAGCCGGGCCGGGAGGAGGAACACTGAAGCTTTCTTT	CASSRAGRRNTEAFF
TRBV3-1/TRBV3-2	NA	TRBD1	TRBJ1-1	TGTGCCAGCAGCCAGACAGGGTCGGTCACTGAAGCTTTCTTT	CASSQTGSVTEAFF
TRBV5-8	NA	NA	TRBJ2-5	TGTGCCAGCAGTCCTATGGGGACTCCCGGGCAAGAGACCCAGTACTTC	CASSPMGTPGQETQYF
TRBV9	few	TRBD1	TRBJ1-1	TGTGCCAGCAGCCCTCAGGGACAGAGCCACACTGAAGCTTTCTTT	CASSPQGQSHTEAFF
TRBV7-8	NA	NA	TRBJ1-6	TGTGCCAGCAGCCTCGCAGTGGATTCACCCCTCCACTTT	CASSLAVDSPLHF
TRBV27	NA	TRBD2	TRBJ2-2	TGTGCCAGCAGTCTGACCCGGACTAGTCCCGGGGAGCTGTTTTTT	CASSLTRTSPGELFF
TRBV11-2	once	NA	TRBJ1-1	TGTGCCAGCAGCCCAATCGGCAGGGGATATACTGAAGCTTTCTTT	CASSPIGRGYTEAFF
TRBV15	NA	NA	TRBJ1-2	TGTGCCACCAGCTTGACAGATTCCTATGGCTACACCTTC	CATSLTDSYGYTF
TRBV10-3	NA	NA	TRBJ1-2	TGTGCCATCAGTGACTTCGGGGTAACAGCATATGGCTACACCTTC	CAISDFGVTAYGYTF
TRBV21-1	NA	NA	TRBJ1-1	TGTGCCAGCACCTCAGTTGGGGGGGTAGGGAACACTGAAGCTTTCTTT	CASTSVGGVGNTEAFF
TRBV28	NA	NA	TRBJ2-7	TGTGCCAGCAGTTTGCACTTAACCTACGAGCAGTACTTC	CASSLHLTYEQYF
TRBV2	NA	TRBD1	TRBJ2-4	TGTGCCAGCAGTGAATCGAAGGCAGGGGGCATGCGGTACTTC	CASSESKAGGMRYF
TRBV15	NA	TRBD1	TRBJ1-6	TGTGCCACCAGCAGGGTTACAGGGGGAGGATCACCCCTCCACTTT	CATSRVTGGGSPLHF
TRBV11-2	NA	TRBD1	TRBJ1-2	TGTGCCAGCAGCTTAGCGTACAGGGGGGGCTATGGCTACACCTTC	CASSLAYRGGYGYTF
TRBV7-9	NA	TRBD2	TRBJ2-2	TGTGCCAGCAGCCGATCATTAGCGGGGCACACCGGGGAGCTGTTTTTT	CASSRSLAGHTGELFF
TRBV5-4	NA	NA	TRBJ1-1	TGTGCCAGCAGCTTGGCGCCAGGAGGTTGGACTGAAGCTTTCTTT	CASSLAPGGWTEAFF
TRBV7-9	NA	TRBD2	TRBJ2-1	TGTGCCAGCAGCTTAGCGTGGGGACTAGCTTACAGCTCCTACAATGAGCAGTTCTTC	CASSLAWGLAYSSYNEQFF
TRBV6-5	NA	NA	TRBJ1-4	TGTGCCAGCCGCAAATCTGGGCCTAATGAAAAACTGTTTTTT	CASRKSGPNEKLFF
TRBV5-1	NA	TRBD1	TRBJ2-1	TGCGCCAGCAGCTGGACAGGGGGCGGCAATGAGCAGTTCTTC	CASSWTGGGNEQFF
TRBV28	once	NA	TRBJ2-6	TGTGCCAGCAGTTTTAGTCTCTCTGGGGCCAACGTCCTGACTTTC	CASSFSLSGANVLTF
TRBV29-1	NA	TRBD1	TRBJ1-2	TGCAGCGTGGTAGGGGGCCCTGGCTACACCTTC	CSVVGGPGYTF
TRBV30	NA	NA	TRBJ1-1	TGTGCCTGGAGTCCCACAAACACTGAAGCTTTCTTT	CAWSPTNTEAFF
TRBV18	NA	NA	TRBJ1-1	TGTGCCAGCTCACCTGGGGCTGGGAACACTGAAGCTTTCTTT	CASSPGAGNTEAFF
TRBV7-9	NA	NA	TRBJ1-4	TGTGCCAGCAGCTTCCATAATGAAAAACTGTTTTTT	CASSFHNEKLFF
TRBV7-9	NA	NA	TRBJ1-2	TGTGCCAGCAGCTTATCGGGACTTACCTCTAACTATGGCTACACCTTC	CASSLSGLTSNYGYTF
TRBV27	NA	NA	TRBJ2-7	TGTGCCACCCAATTCGGGCAGGGATTGGGCGAGCAGTACTTC	CATQFGQGLGEQYF
TRBV27	NA	NA	TRBJ1-5	TGTGCCAGCAGTTTAAACGGCGGTGGACTCAGCCCCCAGCATTTT	CASSLNGGGLSPQHF
TRBV5-1	NA	NA	TRBJ2-7	TGCGCCAGCAGCTTGTTTACAGCATCTTCCTACGAGCAGTACTTC	CASSLFTASSYEQYF
TRBV19	NA	NA	TRBJ1-6	TGTGCCAGTTCCTCAGGCAACTCACCCCTCCACTTT	CASSSGNSPLHF
TRBV10-3	NA	TRBD1	TRBJ1-3	TGTGCCATCAGCGGGGACAGGACCGGTTTTAACTTCGGAAACACCATATATTTT	CAISGDRTGFNFGNTIYF
TRBV28	NA	NA	TRBJ1-5	TGTGCCAGCAGTTTCTCCAGGTTCGGTAGCAATCAGCCCCAGCATTTT	CASSFSRFGSNQPQHF
TRBV24-1	NA	NA	TRBJ1-6	TGTTTGATCGGGAGCAGGGTTCGGACCAATTCACCCCTCCACTTT	CLIGSRVRTNSPLHF
TRBV15	NA	NA	TRBJ1-1	TGTGCCACCAGCATCAGGGTTAACACTGAAGCTTTCTTT	CATSIRVNTEAFF
TRBV5-6	NA	NA	TRBJ2-7	TGTGCCAGCAGTCCGCTCCGGGACACCTACGAGCAGTACTTC	CASSPLRDTYEQYF
TRBV19	NA	NA	TRBJ1-3	TGTGCCAGTAGTCGACTGGGAAACACCATATATTTT	CASSRLGNTIYF
TRBV11-2	few	TRBD1	TRBJ1-6	TGTGCCAGCAGCCCGCGGACAGGGGGCTACAATTCACCCCTCCACTTT	CASSPRTGGYNSPLHF
TRBV7-2	once	NA	TRBJ2-1	TGTGCCAGCAGCGAGGTGCTGTCGGACTTCTATTACAATGAGCAGTTCTTC	CASSEVLSDFYYNEQFF
TRBV20-1	NA	NA	TRBJ1-5	TGCAGTGCTAGTGGGGGGGGGCTAGTGAATCAGCCCCAGCATTTT	CSASGGGLVNQPQHF
TRBV6-5	NA	NA	TRBJ1-1	TGTGCCAGCAGGGAGGGAAGTGAAGCTTTCTTT	CASREGSEAFF